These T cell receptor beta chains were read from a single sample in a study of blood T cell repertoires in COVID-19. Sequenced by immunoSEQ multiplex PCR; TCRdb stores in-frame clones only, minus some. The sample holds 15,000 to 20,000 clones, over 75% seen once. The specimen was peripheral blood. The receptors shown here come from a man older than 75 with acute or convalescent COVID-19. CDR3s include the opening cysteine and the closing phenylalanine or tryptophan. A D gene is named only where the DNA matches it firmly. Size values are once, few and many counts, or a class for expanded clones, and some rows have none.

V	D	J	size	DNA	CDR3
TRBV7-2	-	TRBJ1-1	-	TGTGCCAGCAGCTTGGACGCCGGGGTCCTTGCTGGGGAAGCTTTCTTT	CASSLDAGVLAGEAFF
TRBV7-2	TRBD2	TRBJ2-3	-	TGTGCCAGCAGCCTGACTAGCGGGGGCACAGATACGCAGTATTTT	CASSLTSGGTDTQYF
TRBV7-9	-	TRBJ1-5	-	TGTGCCAGCAGCAAGACTTCCAGGGGCAGGAATCAGCCCCAGCATTTT	CASSKTSRGRNQPQHF
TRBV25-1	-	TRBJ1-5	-	TGTGCCAACAAGCCGGCGGTGTGGGAGTGTAATCAGCCCCAGCATTTT	CANKPAVWECNQPQHF
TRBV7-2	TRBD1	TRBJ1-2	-	TGTGCCAGCAGCTCCGCCAACAGGGGGCGCGGGAATGGCTACACCTTC	CASSSANRGRGNGYTF
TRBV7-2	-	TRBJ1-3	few	TGTGCCAGCAGCTTAGAACAGGGCTCTGGAAACACCATATATTTT	CASSLEQGSGNTIYF
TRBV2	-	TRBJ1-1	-	TGTGCCAGTTTACCCCAGGTTTGGACTGAAGCTTTCTTT	CASLPQVWTEAFF
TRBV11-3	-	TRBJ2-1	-	TGTGCCAGCAGCCCCGGGGTTAGGCTAGGCAATGAGCAGTTCTTC	CASSPGVRLGNEQFF
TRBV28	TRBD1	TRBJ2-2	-	TGTGCCAGCAGTTCACATGGGGACAGGGTTACCGGGGAGCTGTTTTTT	CASSSHGDRVTGELFF
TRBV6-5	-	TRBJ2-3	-	TGTGCCAGCAGCCCCGAGGGTACAGATACGCAGTATTTT	CASSPEGTDTQYF
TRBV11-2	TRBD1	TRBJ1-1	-	TGTGCCAGCAGCTTGGCAGGACAGGCCCGAGGCGCTGAAGCTTTCTTT	CASSLAGQARGAEAFF
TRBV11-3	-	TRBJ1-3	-	TGTGCCTCTCGGGGGGCTGGAAACACCATATATTTT	CASRGAGNTIYF
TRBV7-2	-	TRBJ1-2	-	TGTGCCAGCAGCCCTCGAAGAGCTTTAAACTATGGCTACACCTTC	CASSPRRALNYGYTF
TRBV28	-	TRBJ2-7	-	TGTGCCAGCAGTTTTCGCGGAACCTACGAGCAGTACTTC	CASSFRGTYEQYF
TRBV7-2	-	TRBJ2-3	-	TGTGCCAGCAGCCCAGACTTGAGCACAGATACGCAGTATTTT	CASSPDLSTDTQYF
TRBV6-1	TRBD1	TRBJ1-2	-	TGTGCCAGCAGTGAAGCTCAAGGGGGCGCGGGCTATGGCTACACCTTC	CASSEAQGGAGYGYTF
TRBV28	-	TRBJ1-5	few	TGTGCCACCTCCTCCCAACGCACAGGCTTCAATCAGCCCCAGCATTTT	CATSSQRTGFNQPQHF
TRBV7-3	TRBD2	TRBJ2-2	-	TGTGCCAGCAGCTTAATAAGCGGGGGACTGGCAAGAGAGCTGTTTTTT	CASSLISGGLARELFF
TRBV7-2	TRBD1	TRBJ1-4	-	TGTGCCAGCACCTCAGGGGGCTTAGCTAATGAAAAACTGTTTTTT	CASTSGGLANEKLFF
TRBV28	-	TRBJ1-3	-	TGTGCCAGCACCTTTCTACTCGGCGGCACCATATATTTT	CASTFLLGGTIYF
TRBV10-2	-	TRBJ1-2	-	TGCGCCAGCAGTGTTACTTCAGGTGGTTCTTATGGCTACACCTTC	CASSVTSGGSYGYTF
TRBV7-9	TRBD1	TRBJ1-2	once	TGTGCCAGCAGCTTAGCGGGACAGGACCGCTATGGCTACACCTTC	CASSLAGQDRYGYTF
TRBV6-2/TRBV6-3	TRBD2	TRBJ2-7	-	TGTGCCAGCAGTTACTCCATACGGACTAGCGGGGTCTACGAGCAGTACTTC	CASSYSIRTSGVYEQYF
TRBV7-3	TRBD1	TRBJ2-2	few	TGTGCCAGCAGCTTAAAAGGACAGGGGGCCGGGGAGCTGTTTTTT	CASSLKGQGAGELFF
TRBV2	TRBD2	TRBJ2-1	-	TGTGCCAGCAGAGGCGAGACTAGCACCAATGAGCAGTTCTTC	CASRGETSTNEQFF
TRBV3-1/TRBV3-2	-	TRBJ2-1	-	TGTGCCAGCAGGCGTAGCAGTAGCTCCTACAATGAGCAGTTCTTC	CASRRSSSSYNEQFF
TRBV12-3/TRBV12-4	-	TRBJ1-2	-	TGTGCCAGCCGCGGCTTCTATGGCTACACCTTC	CASRGFYGYTF
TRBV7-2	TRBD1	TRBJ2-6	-	TGTGCCAGCAGCTTCGTTGGGACAGGGAGCCTCTCTGGGGCCAACGTCCTGACTTTC	CASSFVGTGSLSGANVLTF